Listed below are T cell receptor beta chains from one sample, sequenced in a study of blood T cell repertoires in COVID-19. Sequenced by immunoSEQ multiplex PCR; TCRdb stores in-frame clones only, minus some. The data show under 300,000 clones, 85% to 90% seen once. Material: peripheral blood. The receptors come from a woman in her 70s with active or convalescent COVID-19. Both conserved end residues are part of each CDR3. The order of the fields is D gene, V gene, clone size, J gene, CDR3 DNA, CDR3 protein. A D gene is named only where the DNA matches it firmly. The size of a clone is reported for some rows only, either as once, few or many, or as a class for expanded clones.

TRBD1	TRBV7-2	-	TRBJ1-5	TGTGCCAGCAGCTTATCGGACAGGGGACAGCCCCAGCATTTT	CASSLSDRGQPQHF
-	TRBV6-5	-	TRBJ1-3	TGTGCCAGCACTCATGGGAGTCCTGGAAACACCATATATTTT	CASTHGSPGNTIYF
TRBD2	TRBV6-2/TRBV6-3	-	TRBJ2-4	TGTGCCAGCAGTTACGGGCGGGAGTCGGCCAAAAACATTCAGTACTTC	CASSYGRESAKNIQYF
TRBD1	TRBV9	-	TRBJ1-1	TGTGCCAGCAGCGCCCAGACAGGGGTTGTGAACACTGAAGCTTTCTTT	CASSAQTGVVNTEAFF
-	TRBV29-1	-	TRBJ2-1	TGCAGCGTTGAAGATCTTCCGGGAAATGAGCAGTTCTTC	CSVEDLPGNEQFF
TRBD2	TRBV10-2	once	TRBJ2-7	TGCGCCAGCGGGGGACTAGCGGATATCTACGAGCAGTACTTC	CASGGLADIYEQYF
TRBD1	TRBV4-2	few	TRBJ2-5	TGTGCCAGCAGCCCCCGGACAGGGGACCAAGAGACCCAGTACTTC	CASSPRTGDQETQYF
TRBD1	TRBV5-6	-	TRBJ2-2	TGTGCCAGCAGGCTCGGGACAGTCACCGGGGAGCTGTTTTTT	CASRLGTVTGELFF
TRBD1	TRBV18	-	TRBJ2-1	TGTGCCAGCTCACCACCGACAGGGGGGCTTGGGAACAATGAGCAGTTCTTC	CASSPPTGGLGNNEQFF
TRBD2	TRBV9	once	TRBJ2-3	TGTGCCAGCAGCGTAACTAGCGGAAGCACAGATACGCAGTATTTT	CASSVTSGSTDTQYF
TRBD1	TRBV6-2/TRBV6-3	-	TRBJ2-7	TGTGCCAGCAGTTACAGGACAGGGAGCTCCTACGAGCAGTACTTC	CASSYRTGSSYEQYF
TRBD1	TRBV6-2/TRBV6-3	once	TRBJ1-2	TGTGCCAGCAGTTCGGGACAGCTATATGGCTACACCTTC	CASSSGQLYGYTF
-	TRBV6-5	-	TRBJ1-1	TGTGCCAGCAGTCCACACCTGAACACTGAAGCTTTCTTT	CASSPHLNTEAFF
TRBD2	TRBV12-3/TRBV12-4	-	TRBJ2-3	TGTGCAACCGACGACGTCGGGACTAGCGGGAGTTTT	CATDDVGTSGSF
-	TRBV19	-	TRBJ1-5	TGTGCCAGTAGTCCTCAGGGATTTAATCAGCCCCAGCATTTT	CASSPQGFNQPQHF
-	TRBV4-1	-	TRBJ1-1	TGCGCCAGCAGCCAGGTAGGAGCTACCCGCGACACTGAAGCTTTCTTT	CASSQVGATRDTEAFF
-	TRBV20-1	few	TRBJ1-5	TGCAGTGCTCAGGGGCCCGGGCCCCAGCATTTT	CSAQGPGPQHF
-	TRBV5-4	-	TRBJ1-2	TGTGCCAGCAGCCTGGGGATTGGGGACTACGGCTACACCTTC	CASSLGIGDYGYTF
TRBD2	TRBV5-1	once	TRBJ2-2	TGCGCCAGCAGCTCTAGCGGGGTGAACACCGGGGAGCTGTTTTTT	CASSSSGVNTGELFF
-	TRBV24-1	-	TRBJ2-7	TGTGCCACCAGTCAAGACACCTACGAGCAGTACTTC	CATSQDTYEQYF
TRBD1	TRBV3-1/TRBV3-2	-	TRBJ2-3	TGTGCCAGCAGCCAATCCCCCCGGGACAGGGGGTCAGATACGCAGTATTTT	CASSQSPRDRGSDTQYF
-	TRBV6-5	-	TRBJ2-2	TGTGCCCTAGGGCAAGCGGGGAACACCGGGGAGCTGTTTTTT	CALGQAGNTGELFF
-	TRBV6-5	-	TRBJ1-5	TGTGCCAGCGAGTCCCGAGGGTTCAATCAGCCCCAGCATTTT	CASESRGFNQPQHF
-	TRBV7-9	-	TRBJ1-1	TGTGCCAGCAGCTTAGTCGGGGGGCTGAACACTGAAGCTTTCTTT	CASSLVGGLNTEAFF
-	TRBV11-2	-	TRBJ1-1	TGTGCCAGCAGATTAAATCAGGTGAACACTGAAGCTTTCTTT	CASRLNQVNTEAFF
-	TRBV6-6	-	TRBJ1-4	TGTGCCAGCAGTTCCCAGGGGTGGGGTAATGAAAAACTGTTTTTT	CASSSQGWGNEKLFF
-	TRBV13	-	TRBJ1-2	TGTGCCAGCATCCTAGTGGGGGGGGCGCCTGGCTACACCTTC	CASILVGGAPGYTF